This T cell receptor beta chain was sequenced in a study of beta chain features in type 1 diabetes. Expressed TCRB transcripts were sequenced after all isolated RNA was converted to cDNA. The protocol was immunoSEQ multiplex PCR, while the TCRdb copy is restricted to in-frame clones and leaves out a portion. The table lists hundreds of thousands of clones, about 14% of them singletons, with 0.093% in the top ten. CDR1 is SNHLY, CDR2 FYNNEI, per germline. Trimming took 8 bases from V and 0 from J; bases not matched to a gene: 12. The CDR3 covers 17 residues. The sequence came from a man aged 18-30 years in good health. Source material: naive CD4+ T cells from blood. The rearrangement uses TRBV2 and TRBJ2-1, with 8 bases that match TRBD1. The CDR3 bases are TGTGCCAGCGTATACCGGGACAGGCCGAGCTCCTACAATGAGCAGTTCTTC. The encoded protein is CASVYRDRPSSYNEQFF.